The next 2 T cell receptor beta chains were all read from a single sample in a study of cytomegalovirus exposure and HLA in healthy donors. PCR involved 60 Vbeta and 13 Jbeta primers. Only in-frame clones appear in the TCRdb table, and some are missing; sequencing was by immunoSEQ multiplex PCR. This sample's table has some 96,000 clones. Sequences were obtained from PBMCs. Receptors originate from a woman younger than 45 in good health and CMV-seronegative.

V is TRBV7-8 and J is TRBJ1-1, with D uncertain. Per germline, CDR1 SGHVS and CDR2 FQNEAQ. The ends were cut back, 5 bases at V and 2 bases at J, with 6 bases in the middle. This CDR3 has 12 amino acids. As DNA, the CDR3 is TGTGCCAGCAGCCTTATAAACACTGAAGCTTTCTTT. It translates to CASSLINTEAFF.

The J gene is TRBJ2-7, the V gene TRBV4-1; 7 nucleotides line up with TRBD1. Trimming removed 1 base from V and 4 bases from J; junction bases left unmatched: 7. Looked up from germline, CDR1 is MGHRA and CDR2 is YSYEKL. The CDR3 runs 15 residues. The CDR3: CASSQGQGSLYEQYF. CDR3 coding DNA: TGCGCCAGCAGCCAAGGACAGGGAAGTTTATACGAGCAGTACTTC.